Following are 17 T cell receptor beta chains from one sample sequenced in a study of T cell responses to AZD1222 COVID-19 vaccine (dated by TCRdb to the early 2020s). The time point label here, explained by the study, means: about 28 days (+/-7) after the second vaccine dose. Receptor amplification or capture employed the immunoSEQ multiplex PCR assay. Drawn from immuneACCESS, this table holds only the in-frame rearrangements with V and J called that TCRdb kept. Clones are partly lost; checked studies trace under half to an unresolved V gene and leave the rest unexplained. Here the sample has over 55,000 clones; approximately 83% occur a single time. About 6.5% of the sample is in the top ten clones. Sequencing used peripheral blood, obtained 28 days after the second AZD1222 dose. The source of these receptors is an adult who received the AZD1222 COVID-19 vaccine.

V and J are TRBV3-1 (or the pseudogene TRBV3-2) and TRBJ1-1; D unclear. Germline loops: CDR1 LGHDT, CDR2 YNNKEL (reference sequence). The CDR3 is made up of 17 amino acids. Trimming stripped 1 base from V and 1 base from J, with 16 bases between. CDR3 region: CASSQGTGPLRNTEAFF. DNA for the CDR3: TGTGCCAGCAGCCAAGGGACCGGGCCACTAAGGAACACTGAAGCTTTCTTT.

The chain couples TRBV28 to TRBJ1-5, with unresolved D. Germline CDR1 and CDR2: MDHEN and SYDVKM. The V end was cut by 3 bases, the J end by 0 bases, with 15 bases between. There are 17 residues in the CDR3. CDR3 in amino acids: CASSFPATRYSNQPQHF. The CDR3 coding sequence is TGTGCCAGCAGTTTCCCGGCCACGAGGTATAGCAATCAGCCCCAGCATTTT.

This chain joins TRBV10-1 and TRBJ2-1, with D hard to call. Germline V gene lookup returns CDR1 WNHNN and CDR2 SYGVQD (reference sequence). CDR3 length: 17 residues. Trimming shortened V by 6 bases and J by 1 base, and 19 bases separated the two germline ends. CDR3 bases: TGCGCCAGCAGCCTTGCGCCCTCCCCCGGATCCTACAATGAGCAGTTCTTC. Translated: CASSLAPSPGSYNEQFF.

The rearrangement joins TRBV2 to TRBJ1-2; D unresolved. CDR1 and CDR2 from the germline V gene are SNHLY and FYNNEI. With 3 bases removed from V and 2 bases from J, the gap between germline ends came to 10 bases. CDR3 length equals 14 residues. The CDR3 DNA reads TGTGCCAGCAGTGAGTACAGTAACAACTATGGCTACACCTTC. It specifies CASSEYSNNYGYTF.

There are a few counts of this clone. This rearrangement joins TRBV19 to TRBJ2-6; no firm D call. The CDR3 runs to 14 residues. With 5 bases removed from V and 0 bases from J, the gap between germline ends came to 5 bases. The germline gives CDR1 LNHDA, CDR2 SQIVND (reference sequence). Written as DNA, the CDR3 is TGTGCCAGTAGTTTGGGCTCTGGGGCCAACGTCCTGACTTTC. Protein: CASSLGSGANVLTF.

A single count supports this clone. This chain joins TRBV10-1 and TRBJ2-3, with D uncertain. The CDR3 covers 15 residues. V was clipped by 5 bases and J by 1 base, with 13 bases between them. The germline V gene encodes CDR1 WNHNN and CDR2 SYGVQD (reference sequence). The CDR3 loop reads CASSPLKGGTDTQYF. The DNA of the CDR3 is TGCGCCAGCAGTCCCCTCAAGGGCGGCACAGATACGCAGTATTTT.

This clone was counted once. The chain uses TRBV14 and TRBJ2-5; the D call may be TRBD1 or TRBD2 (6 bases each). The CDR3 extends over 16 amino acids. V gave up 1 base and J gave up 5 bases, with 17 bases separating them. Germline CDR1 reads SGHDN; CDR2 reads FVKESK. In DNA form, the CDR3 reads TGTGCCAGCAGCCAAGGGATGGGGGGCCCCCGGGAGACCCAGTACTTC. The encoded protein is CASSQGMGGPRETQYF.

V is TRBV11-1 and J is TRBJ2-2; D unresolved. The CDR3 loop spans 14 amino acids. Germline assignment: CDR1 SGHAT and CDR2 FQDESV (reference sequence). V shed 7 bases and J shed 2 bases, with 11 bases lying between them. As DNA, the CDR3 is TGTGCCAGCACCCTGACGGTTAACACCGGGGAGCTGTTTTTT. Translating gives CASTLTVNTGELFF.

CDR3 sequence: CASSLPSGAGNSPLHF. The CDR3, as DNA: TGTGCCAGCAGTTTACCTTCGGGAGCCGGCAATTCACCCCTCCACTTT. The rearrangement links TRBV27 to TRBJ1-6, with D unclear. Deletions cut 2 bases from V and 7 bases from J, with 15 bases between. This CDR3 is built from 16 residues. Germline CDR1 is MNHEY and CDR2 is SMNVEV (reference sequence).

The rearrangement uses TRBV7-9 and TRBJ1-1, with TRBD1 as a possible D gene (5 bases). The V gene lost 8 bases and the J gene lost 3 bases, with 13 bases spanning the gap. The CDR3 loop spans 13 amino acids. The germline CDR1 and CDR2 sequences are SEHNR and FQNEAQ (reference sequence). CDR3: CASGGGDHTEAFF. In nucleotides, the CDR3 is TGTGCCAGCGGCGGAGGGGATCACACTGAAGCTTTCTTT.

V and J are TRBV27 and TRBJ2-3; 11 nucleotides match TRBD1. The CDR3 extends over 16 amino acids. Germline trimming cut 6 bases from V and 3 bases from J; bases unmatched to any gene: 8. CDR1 is MNHEY and CDR2 is SMNVEV in the germline V gene (reference sequence). CDR3 coding DNA: TGTGCCAGCAGCCCAACCGGGACAGGGGGGACAGATACGCAGTATTTT. Translation gives CASSPTGTGGTDTQYF.

This chain uses TRBV10-3 with TRBJ1-5, with D possibly being TRBD1 (5 bases). The length of the CDR3 is 14 residues. Trimming stripped 0 bases from V and 3 bases from J, with 6 bases between. Germline V gene lookup returns CDR1 ENHRY and CDR2 SYGVKD. The CDR3 DNA reads as TGTGCCATCAGTGAGTCAGGGGACAATCAGCCCCAGCATTTT. It codes for CAISESGDNQPQHF.

The chain joins TRBV28 to TRBJ2-7; 14 bases fit TRBD2. V lost 6 bases and J lost 6; bases outside the gene matches: 7. Germline V gives CDR1 MDHEN, CDR2 SYDVKM. This CDR3 comprises 15 residues. CDR3 sequence: CASRTWTSGGPEQYF. The CDR3 DNA reads as TGTGCCAGCAGAACCTGGACTAGCGGGGGGCCCGAGCAGTACTTC. The complete variable domain, with remaining parts taken from reference TRBV28 and TRBJ2-7, reads DVKVTQSSRYLVKRTGEKVFLECVQDMDHENMFWYRQDPGLGLRLIYFSYDVKMKEKGDIPEGYSVSREKKERFSLILESASTNQTSMYLCASRTWTSGGPEQYFGPGTRLTVT.

The chain is built from TRBV5-4 and TRBJ1-1; D possibly corresponds to TRBD1 (5 bases). The CDR3 covers 15 residues. V was shortened by 3 bases and J by 1 base, with 13 bases between the two germline ends. Germline V CDR1 and CDR2: SGHNT, YYREEE (reference sequence). This chain's CDR3 is CASSSRGQGNTEAFF. CDR3 DNA: TGTGCCAGCAGCTCTCGAGGGCAGGGGAACACTGAAGCTTTCTTT.

The CDR3 here is CASSVRASLDSPLHF. DNA of the CDR3: TGTGCCAGCAGCGTGAGGGCTTCGCTCGATTCACCCCTCCACTTT. The rearrangement links TRBV7-2 to TRBJ1-6; D not resolved. Trimming removed 5 bases at V and 8 bases at J, with 16 bases between. The germline V gene has CDR1 SGHTA and CDR2 FQGNSA. The CDR3 covers 15 residues.

This clone was recorded once. This chain links TRBV7-2 with TRBJ1-3; D gene ambiguous. Trimming left V 2 bases short and J 4 bases short, with 18 bases between. Germline loops: CDR1 SGHTA, CDR2 FQGNSA. The CDR3 is 17 amino acids. The CDR3 loop reads CASSLPRRQLGGNTIYF. CDR3 in DNA: TGTGCCAGCAGCTTACCGCGGAGGCAGTTGGGAGGAAACACCATATATTTT.

The chain has TRBV7-8 and TRBJ2-7; D unresolved. V was shortened by 2 bases and J by 3 bases, with 11 bases between the two germline ends. In germline, CDR1 is SGHVS, CDR2 FQNEAQ. The CDR3 sequence is 14 residues long. The CDR3 sequence: CASSLKGRNYEQYF. The CDR3 DNA reads as TGTGCCAGCAGCTTAAAGGGCAGGAACTACGAGCAGTACTTC.